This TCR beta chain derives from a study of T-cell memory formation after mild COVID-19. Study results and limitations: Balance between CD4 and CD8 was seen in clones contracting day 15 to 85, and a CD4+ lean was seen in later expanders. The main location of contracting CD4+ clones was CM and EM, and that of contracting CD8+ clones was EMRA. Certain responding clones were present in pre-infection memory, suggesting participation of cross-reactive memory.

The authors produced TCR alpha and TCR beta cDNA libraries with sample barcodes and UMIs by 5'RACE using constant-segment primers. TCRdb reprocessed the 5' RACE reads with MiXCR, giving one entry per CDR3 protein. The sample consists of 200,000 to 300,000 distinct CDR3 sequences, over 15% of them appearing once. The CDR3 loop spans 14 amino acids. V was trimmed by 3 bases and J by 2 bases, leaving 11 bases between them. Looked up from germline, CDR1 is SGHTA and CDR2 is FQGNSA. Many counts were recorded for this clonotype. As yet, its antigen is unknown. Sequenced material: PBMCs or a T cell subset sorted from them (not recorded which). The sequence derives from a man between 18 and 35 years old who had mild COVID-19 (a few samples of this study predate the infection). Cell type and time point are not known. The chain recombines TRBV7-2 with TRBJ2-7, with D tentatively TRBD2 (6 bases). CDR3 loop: CASSFNGGPYEQYF. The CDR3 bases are TGTGCCAGCAGCTTCAACGGGGGACCCTACGAGCAGTACTTC.